One and the same sample provided the 12 T cell receptor beta chains below, sequenced in a study of long-term antiretroviral therapy in people with HIV. Assay version v3.0 of immunoSEQ was used, and it was run at survey level. Profiled with immunoSEQ multiplex PCR; TCRdb holds only in-frame clones, not every one. The table shows around 32,000 clones, with about 97% occurring only once. This material consisted of unsorted PBMCs, taken 7.6 years after starting antiretroviral therapy. These TCRs come from a man aged 25 to 40 with HIV.

The chain joins TRBV2 to TRBJ1-1; D gene unclear. The CDR3 contains 13 residues. Trimming removed 3 bases at V and 3 bases at J, with 8 bases between. Germline CDR1 and CDR2: SNHLY and FYNNEI. The CDR3 reads CASSEGRYTEAFF. In DNA form, the CDR3 reads TGTGCCAGCAGTGAGGGTAGGTACACTGAAGCTTTCTTT.

Only one count was recorded for this clone. The chain links TRBV25-1 to TRBJ1-4; D not resolved. The germline CDR1 and CDR2 sequences are MGHDK and SYGVNS. The CDR3 covers 15 residues. Trimming took off 6 bases at V and 0 bases at J, with 11 bases between the two ends. DNA for the CDR3: TGTGCCAGCAGCCCGATCCTTGCAACTAATGAAAAACTGTTTTTT. As protein: CASSPILATNEKLFF.

The CDR3 nucleotides are TGTGCCAGCGCCCTTCGGGCGGAGACCCAGTACTTC. Translated, it gives CASALRAETQYF. The chain has TRBV6-6 and TRBJ2-5, with unresolved D. V was cut by 8 bases and J by 5 bases, with 12 bases left in between. The CDR3 is made up of 12 amino acids. The V gene's germline CDR1 is MNHNY and CDR2 SVGAGI (reference sequence).

The V and J genes are TRBV6-5 and TRBJ1-4, with D possibly being TRBD1 (6 bases). V was shortened by 4 bases and J by 7 bases, with 16 bases between the two germline ends. This CDR3 comprises 15 residues. The V gene's germline CDR1 is MNHEY and CDR2 SVGAGI. CDR3 loop: CASSSNRVLSEKLFF. The CDR3 DNA sequence: TGTGCCAGCAGTTCAAACAGGGTGTTGAGTGAAAAACTGTTTTTT.

The chain has TRBV5-1 and TRBJ1-1; D is uncertain. Trimming removed 2 bases at V and 5 bases at J, with 7 bases between. Looked up from germline, CDR1 is SGHRS and CDR2 is YFSETQ. The CDR3 is 12 residues long. The DNA of the CDR3 is TGCGCCAGCAGCTTCCGGGGTACTGAAGCTTTCTTT. It codes for CASSFRGTEAFF.

V gene TRBV2 combines with J gene TRBJ1-2, with TRBD1 matching 8 bases. Germline CDR1 reads SNHLY; CDR2 reads FYNNEI. The CDR3 is made up of 11 amino acids. J gave up 8 bases and V 8 bases, and 4 bases lay outside the gene matches. Here the CDR3 DNA reads TGTGCCAGCCAGGACAGGGACGGCTACACCTTC. Its protein is CASQDRDGYTF.

V gene TRBV7-2 combines with J gene TRBJ2-3; no firm D call. CDR1 is SGHTA, CDR2 FQGNSA, per germline. V shed 2 bases and J shed 1 base, with 7 bases lying between them. There are 14 residues in the CDR3. CDR3 amino acids: CASSLYWGTDTQYF. Here the CDR3 DNA reads TGTGCCAGCAGCTTATACTGGGGCACAGATACGCAGTATTTT.

The genes are TRBV2 and TRBJ2-3; no definite D call. CDR1 and CDR2 from the germline V gene are SNHLY and FYNNEI. The V and J ends lost 7 bases and 6 bases respectively, with 17 bases between them. This CDR3 has 14 residues. The CDR3 DNA reads TGTGCCAGCATAGCTTTTTCGTACGCGGATACGCAGTATTTT. Translated, it gives CASIAFSYADTQYF.

The V call is TRBV30, the J call TRBJ2-4; tentatively, D is TRBD2 (6 bases). CDR3 length equals 15 residues. V shed 3 bases and J shed 5 bases, with 17 bases lying between them. The germline gives CDR1 GTSNPN, CDR2 SVGIG (reference sequence). The CDR3 DNA reads as TGTGCCTGGAGGCGGCTCAGAAGGAGGGAAAACATTCAGTACTTC. Translated, it gives CAWRRLRRRENIQYF.

This chain links TRBV4-3 with TRBJ2-7; D is unresolved. V was cut by 0 bases and J by 5 bases, with 17 bases left in between. The CDR3 contains 16 residues. Germline V gene sequence: CDR1 LGHNA, CDR2 YSLEER. The CDR3 region has the DNA TGCGCCAGCAGCCAAGAAGGACCGGGTACTCCACACGAGCAGTACTTC. The encoded protein is CASSQEGPGTPHEQYF.

Only one count was recorded for this clone. The chain has TRBV9 and TRBJ2-1; D is ambiguous. The CDR3 covers 17 residues. With 2 bases removed from V and 6 bases from J, the gap between germline ends came to 21 bases. CDR1 is SGDLS, CDR2 YYNGEE, per germline. The CDR3 loop reads CASSVNMIGVGSNEQFF. Written as DNA, the CDR3 is TGTGCCAGCAGCGTCAACATGATAGGAGTCGGCTCCAATGAGCAGTTCTTC. Full variable domain (outside the CDR3, taken from reference TRBV9 and TRBJ2-1): DSGVTQTPKHLITATGQRVTLRCSPRSGDLSVYWYQQSLDQGLQFLIQYYNGEERAKGNILERFSAQQFPDLHSELNLSSLELGDSALYFCASSVNMIGVGSNEQFFGPGTRLTVL.

The V call is TRBV2, the J call TRBJ1-5, with D uncertain. The CDR3 has 13 amino acids. Germline loops: CDR1 SNHLY, CDR2 FYNNEI. The ends were cut back, 8 bases at V and 4 bases at J, with 12 bases in the middle. CDR3 in amino acids: CASVENLNQPQHF. The CDR3, as DNA: TGTGCCAGCGTAGAAAACTTGAATCAGCCCCAGCATTTT.